This TCR beta chain was captured by sequencing in a study of T cell clonality in common variable immunodeficiency. There are 12 residues in the CDR3. V was trimmed by 6 bases and J by 1 base, leaving 10 bases between them. Germline CDR1 reads DFQATT; CDR2 reads SNEGSKA (reference sequence). Profiling relied on immunoSEQ multiplex PCR, and the TCRdb table lists in-frame clones only, not all of them. The sample was found to contain 50,000 to 65,000 clones, and every one recurs. Findings and caveats of the study: In common variable immunodeficiency, TCR beta chains reportedly carried fewer deletions and N-nucleotide insertions.

On this clone itself: Its specificity is unknown. Read data end 3 residues before the CDR3 end; the end is taken from the germline J gene.

This TCR came from a person between 18 and 69 years old in good health. The chain is built from TRBV20-1 and TRBJ2-7; possible D gene TRBD2, 5 bases. Specimen: peripheral blood mononuclear cells. The CDR3 loop reads CSAEPGSYEQYF. The CDR3 bases that were read are TGCAGTGCCGAACCGGGGTCCTACGAG.